The rows below give T cell receptor beta chains drawn from one sample of a study of Tregs in tolerant kidney transplant recipients. The protocol was immunoSEQ multiplex PCR, while the TCRdb copy is restricted to in-frame clones and leaves out a portion. This table has more than 75,000 clones, over 85% appearing once. Sequencing used CD4+ T cells from blood, obtained before the transplant. The receptors here all came from a human donor who received a combined kidney and bone marrow transplant. Both conserved end residues are part of each CDR3. The D gene is left open where the match is weak. Part of the rows lack a size; the others show once, few, many or a class for expanded clones.

clone size: NA; D gene: NA; V gene: TRBV7-2; J gene: TRBJ2-7; CDR3 DNA: TGTGCCAGCAGCTGGTCGTCTACCTCCTACGAGCAGTACTTC; CDR3 protein: CASSWSSTSYEQYF
clone size: NA; D gene: TRBD1; V gene: TRBV6-5; J gene: TRBJ1-1; CDR3 DNA: TGTGCCAGCAGTAAACAGGGGACTGAAGCTTTCTTT; CDR3 protein: CASSKQGTEAFF
clone size: NA; D gene: TRBD2; V gene: TRBV6-1; J gene: TRBJ2-7; CDR3 DNA: TGTGCCAGCAGTGTGGGGACTAGCAAAGGAGGGCTCTACGAGCAGTACTTC; CDR3 protein: CASSVGTSKGGLYEQYF
clone size: NA; D gene: TRBD1; V gene: TRBV6-1; J gene: TRBJ2-1; CDR3 DNA: TGTGCCAGCAGAGGCAGGACAGGGTTTAATGAGCAGTTCTTC; CDR3 protein: CASRGRTGFNEQFF
clone size: NA; D gene: NA; V gene: TRBV4-2; J gene: TRBJ2-5; CDR3 DNA: TGTGCCAGCAGCCAAGAGTTTACAGTAAGCGAGACCCAGTACTTC; CDR3 protein: CASSQEFTVSETQYF
clone size: NA; D gene: NA; V gene: TRBV10-3; J gene: TRBJ2-7; CDR3 DNA: TGTGCCATCTTGCAGGGTTGGGGCTACGAGCAGTACTTC; CDR3 protein: CAILQGWGYEQYF
clone size: NA; D gene: TRBD2; V gene: TRBV5-4; J gene: TRBJ2-5; CDR3 DNA: TGTGCCAGCAGCTTGGAGCGGGGGGGGGAGACCCAGTACTTC; CDR3 protein: CASSLERGGETQYF
clone size: NA; D gene: NA; V gene: TRBV7-2; J gene: TRBJ2-7; CDR3 DNA: TGTGCCAGCAGCTTAGTAGCGCCAGCGAAGATCTCCTACGAGCAGTACTTC; CDR3 protein: CASSLVAPAKISYEQYF
clone size: NA; D gene: TRBD1; V gene: TRBV11-2; J gene: TRBJ1-1; CDR3 DNA: TGTGCCAGCAGCTTAGGAGCGGGGACAGGAGGAGAAGCTTTCTTT; CDR3 protein: CASSLGAGTGGEAFF
clone size: NA; D gene: TRBD2; V gene: TRBV11-3; J gene: TRBJ2-4; CDR3 DNA: TGTGCCAGCAGGCCTCGTGGGACTAGCGGGACTTCCAAAAACATTCAGTACTTC; CDR3 protein: CASRPRGTSGTSKNIQYF
clone size: NA; D gene: NA; V gene: TRBV9; J gene: TRBJ2-1; CDR3 DNA: TGTGCCAGCAGCGTAGGAGGAGGGCCTTACAATGAGCAGTTCTTC; CDR3 protein: CASSVGGGPYNEQFF
clone size: few; D gene: TRBD2; V gene: TRBV28; J gene: TRBJ2-7; CDR3 DNA: TGTGCCAGCTGCGAGGCGGGGGAAGCCGTCTACGAGCAGTACTTC; CDR3 protein: CASCEAGEAVYEQYF
clone size: once; D gene: NA; V gene: TRBV6-1; J gene: TRBJ2-1; CDR3 DNA: TGTGCCAGCAGTGAATTCGCCGGGTCCTACAATGAGCAGTTCTTC; CDR3 protein: CASSEFAGSYNEQFF
clone size: once; D gene: NA; V gene: TRBV30; J gene: TRBJ1-5; CDR3 DNA: TGTGCCTGGAGTGTAAATTCGTTCAGGGGTGATCAGCCCCAGCATTTT; CDR3 protein: CAWSVNSFRGDQPQHF